The source of this TCR beta chain is a study of beta chain features in type 1 diabetes. Points from the study as a whole: All four CD4+ subsets of Type 1 diabetes patients contained TCRB CDR3s that were moderately but significantly shorter. In comparison with healthy donors, patients had naive, central memory and Treg TCRB repertoires that appeared more similar. A pattern of fewer insertions and more deletions at VDJ junctions was seen in type 1 diabetes patients.

As for this clone: Its antigen is not known.

Reverse transcription of all isolated RNA meant that expressed TCRB transcripts were sequenced. Data came from immunoSEQ multiplex PCR; TCRdb stores just in-frame clones and leaves some out. The table has 200,000 to 250,000 clones, roughly 16% seen once. The CDR3 spans 15 residues. J was trimmed by 0 bases and V by 6 bases; bases with no gene match: 4. Germline values: CDR1 MDHEN, CDR2 SYDVKM. CD4+ naive, central memory, regulatory and stem cell-like memory subsets were isolated by sorting on CD45RO/CCR7/CD25/CD127/CD95/CD27. Sequencing was performed on naive CD4+ T cells from blood. This rearrangement joins TRBV28 to TRBJ2-2, with 7 bases that match TRBD1. This TCR came from a man aged 30 to 39 with type 1 diabetes. This CDR3 is CASSSGTANTGELFF. The CDR3 region has the DNA TGTGCCAGCAGCTCCGGGACAGCGAACACCGGGGAGCTGTTTTTT.